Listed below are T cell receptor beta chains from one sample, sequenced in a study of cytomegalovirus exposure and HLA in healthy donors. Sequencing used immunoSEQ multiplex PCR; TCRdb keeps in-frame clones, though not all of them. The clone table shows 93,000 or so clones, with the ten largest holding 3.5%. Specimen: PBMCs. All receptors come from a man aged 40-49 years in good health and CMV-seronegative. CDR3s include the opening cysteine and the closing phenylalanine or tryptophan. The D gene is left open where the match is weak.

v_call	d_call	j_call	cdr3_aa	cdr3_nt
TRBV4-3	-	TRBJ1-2	CASSQLFNDRQTNYGYTF	TGCGCCAGCAGCCAACTATTTAACGACAGGCAAACTAACTATGGCTACACCTTC
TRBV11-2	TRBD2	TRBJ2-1	CASSLAASGGAFNEQFF	TGTGCCAGCAGCTTAGCCGCTAGCGGGGGGGCCTTCAATGAGCAGTTCTTC
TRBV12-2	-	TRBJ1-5	CASRLVSPGQGSQPQHF	TGTGCAAGTCGCTTAGTATCCCCAGGACAGGGGAGTCAGCCCCAGCATTTT
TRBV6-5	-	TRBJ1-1	CASRIQGLGTEAFF	TGTGCCAGCAGGATACAGGGCTTAGGCACTGAAGCTTTCTTT
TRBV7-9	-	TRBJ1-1	CASSFASGTEAFF	TGTGCCAGCAGCTTCGCATCGGGCACTGAAGCTTTCTTT
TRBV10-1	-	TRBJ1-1	CASSEPGHGGNTEAFF	TGCGCCAGCAGTGAGCCGGGACATGGCGGGAACACTGAAGCTTTCTTT
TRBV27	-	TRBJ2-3	CASRGRGIRTDTQYF	TGTGCCAGCAGGGGAAGGGGCATTCGCACAGATACGCAGTATTTT
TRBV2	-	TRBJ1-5	CASRQDSNQPQHF	TGTGCCAGCAGGCAGGATAGCAATCAGCCCCAGCATTTT
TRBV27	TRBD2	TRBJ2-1	CASSPLAGTSSFNEQFF	TGTGCCAGCAGTCCCCTCGCCGGGACTAGCTCTTTTAATGAGCAGTTCTTC
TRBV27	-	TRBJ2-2	CASSFSPGGTGELFF	TGTGCCAGCAGTTTCTCACCCGGGGGCACCGGGGAGCTGTTTTTT
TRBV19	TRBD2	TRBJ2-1	CASSISGGRNEQFF	TGTGCCAGTAGTATCAGCGGGGGGCGCAATGAGCAGTTCTTC
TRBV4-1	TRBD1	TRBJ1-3	CASSQVGTDGNTIYF	TGCGCCAGCAGCCAAGTGGGGACAGATGGAAACACCATATATTTT
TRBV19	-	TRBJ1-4	CASSINGAYNEKLFF	TGTGCCAGTAGTATAAATGGGGCCTATAATGAAAAACTGTTTTTT
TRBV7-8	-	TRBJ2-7	CASSRDLVIFEQYF	TGTGCCAGCAGCCGCGACTTAGTCATCTTCGAGCAGTACTTC
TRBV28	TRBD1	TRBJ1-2	CASNGGTGSFYGYTF	TGTGCCAGCAACGGAGGGACAGGCAGTTTCTATGGCTACACCTTC
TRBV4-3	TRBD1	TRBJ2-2	CASSQRQGSQRSTGELFF	TGCGCCAGCAGCCAGAGACAGGGGTCCCAGCGTAGCACCGGGGAGCTGTTTTTT
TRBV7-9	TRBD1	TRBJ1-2	CASSFRPVTGANYGYTF	TGTGCCAGCAGCTTCCGACCTGTGACAGGGGCGAACTATGGCTACACCTTC
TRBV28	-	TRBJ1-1	CASSPPARGAFF	TGTGCCAGCAGTCCCCCGGCCAGGGGAGCTTTCTTT
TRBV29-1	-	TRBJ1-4	CSVESGHGEKLFF	TGCAGCGTTGAATCGGGACATGGTGAAAAACTGTTTTTT
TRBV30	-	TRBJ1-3	CAWTARGNTIYF	TGTGCCTGGACCGCCAGGGGAAACACCATATATTTT
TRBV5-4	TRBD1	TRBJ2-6	CASSPDRASGANVLTF	TGTGCCAGCAGCCCCGACAGGGCCTCTGGGGCCAACGTCCTGACTTTC
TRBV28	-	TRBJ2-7	CASKDLGKTYEQYF	TGTGCCAGCAAGGATCTAGGCAAGACCTACGAGCAGTACTTC
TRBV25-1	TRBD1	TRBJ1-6	CASSETGANSPLHF	TGTGCCAGCAGTGAAACAGGGGCTAATTCACCCCTCCACTTT
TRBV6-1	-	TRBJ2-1	CASSGRVAGGYNEQFF	TGTGCCAGCAGTGGAAGGGTTGCGGGCGGCTACAATGAGCAGTTCTTC
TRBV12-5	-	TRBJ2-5	CASGLGIGQGQETQYF	TGTGCTAGTGGTTTGGGGATTGGGCAGGGACAAGAGACCCAGTACTTC
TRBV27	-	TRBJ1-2	CASSRVRGPGYTF	TGTGCCAGCAGCAGGGTCAGGGGTCCCGGCTACACCTTC
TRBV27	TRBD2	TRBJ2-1	CASSLSRGTSGRAYNEQFF	TGTGCCAGCAGTTTATCACGGGGGACTAGCGGGAGGGCCTACAATGAGCAGTTCTTC
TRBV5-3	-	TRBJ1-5	CARREVDQPQHF	TGTGCCAGAAGGGAGGTAGACCAGCCCCAGCATTTT
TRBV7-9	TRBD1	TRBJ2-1	CASSSTDRGPYQGNEQFF	TGTGCCAGCAGCTCGACGGACAGGGGGCCGTATCAGGGTAATGAGCAGTTCTTC
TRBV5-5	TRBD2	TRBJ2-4	CASSNGTSHRNIQYF	TGTGCCAGCAGCAACGGGACTAGCCATAGAAACATTCAGTACTTC
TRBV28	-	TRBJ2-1	CASTLLSYNEQFF	TGTGCCAGCACCCTTCTCTCCTACAATGAGCAGTTCTTC
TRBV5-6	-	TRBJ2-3	CASNTMAHTQYF	TGTGCCAGCAACACAATGGCACATACGCAGTATTTT
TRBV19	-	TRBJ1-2	CASSTRDYGYTF	TGTGCCAGTAGTACCAGGGACTATGGCTACACCTTC
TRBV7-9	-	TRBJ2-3	CASRVGGLTDTQYF	TGTGCCAGCAGAGTCGGGGGACTCACAGATACGCAGTATTTT
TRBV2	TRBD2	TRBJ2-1	CASSVGLAGGYNEQFF	TGTGCCAGCAGTGTGGGACTAGCGGGGGGCTACAATGAGCAGTTCTTC
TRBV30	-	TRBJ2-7	CAWSVSWTTSYEQYF	TGTGCCTGGAGTGTATCCTGGACTACCTCCTACGAGCAGTACTTC
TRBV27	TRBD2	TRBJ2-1	CASSSSGLANEQFF	TGTGCCAGCAGTTCCTCGGGACTAGCGAATGAGCAGTTCTTC
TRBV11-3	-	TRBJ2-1	CASSLAGLNNEQFF	TGTGCCAGCAGCTTAGCGGGACTCAACAATGAGCAGTTCTTC
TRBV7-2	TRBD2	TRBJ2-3	CASRSGTSGGLQGTQYF	TGTGCCAGCAGGAGCGGGACTAGCGGGGGACTCCAGGGTACGCAGTATTTT
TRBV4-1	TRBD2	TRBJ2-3	CASSQGLAGTDTQYF	TGCGCCAGCAGCCAAGGGCTAGCGGGCACAGATACGCAGTATTTT
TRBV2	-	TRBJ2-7	CASSLGDSYEQYF	TGTGCCAGCAGTTTAGGGGACTCCTACGAGCAGTACTTC
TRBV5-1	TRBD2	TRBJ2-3	CASSGWASGSTDTQYF	TGCGCCAGCAGCGGGTGGGCTAGCGGGTCCACAGATACGCAGTATTTT